Each of the 18 T cell receptor beta chains below was sequenced from the same sample in a study of blood T cell repertoires in COVID-19. The table came from immunoSEQ multiplex PCR; TCRdb's copy has only in-frame clones and leaves some out. The sample consists of 250,000 to 350,000 clones, around 87% of them appearing once. Sample: peripheral blood. The source of these receptors is a woman between 50 and 59 years old who had recovered from COVID-19.

This clone was observed many times. V and J are TRBV28 and TRBJ1-2, with TRBD1 as a possible D gene (5 bases). CDR1 is MDHEN and CDR2 is SYDVKM in the germline V gene. Trimming removed 5 bases from V and 4 bases from J, with 23 bases in between. The length of the CDR3 is 17 residues. CDR3 sequence reads: CASSLRVRLLLFYGYTF. The CDR3 DNA reads as TGTGCCAGCAGTCTCAGGGTGAGACTCCTGTTGTTCTATGGCTACACCTTC.

The genes are TRBV30 and TRBJ1-2; D unresolved. Germline CDR1 is GTSNPN and CDR2 is SVGIG (reference sequence). The CDR3 loop spans 14 amino acids. V gave up 4 bases and J gave up 4 bases, with 16 bases separating them. CDR3 sequence: CAWNSPPEGYGYTF. In DNA form, the CDR3 reads TGTGCCTGGAACAGTCCTCCCGAAGGCTATGGCTACACCTTC.

The gene calls are TRBV5-1 and TRBJ2-3, with 7 bases lining up with TRBD2. With 0 bases clipped from V and 0 bases from J, the junction kept 7 bases outside the gene matches. The CDR3 has 17 residues. Germline values: CDR1 SGHRS, CDR2 YFSETQ. In DNA, the CDR3 is TGCGCCAGCAGCTTGGCGGGAGGCCCTACTAGCACAGATACGCAGTATTTT. This translates into CASSLAGGPTSTDTQYF.

Only one count was recorded for this clone. V usage is TRBV7-9 and J usage is TRBJ2-3; 7 nucleotides line up with TRBD2. V lost 2 bases, J lost 2 bases, and 13 bases stayed unmatched. This CDR3 is built from 18 residues. CDR1 is SEHNR, CDR2 FQNEAQ, per germline (reference sequence). This CDR3 is CASSLPSHSGPFTDTQYF. The CDR3 nucleotides are TGTGCCAGCAGCTTACCCTCCCATAGCGGGCCTTTCACAGATACGCAGTATTTT.

The DNA of the CDR3 is TGTGCCAGCAGCGGCCGACTAGCGGTATACAATGAGCAGTTCTTC. This sequence encodes CASSGRLAVYNEQFF. The genes are TRBV7-3 and TRBJ2-1, with 9 bases identical to TRBD2. The CDR3 has 15 residues. V lost 5 bases and J lost 4; bases outside the gene matches: 6. In germline, CDR1 is SGHTA, CDR2 FQGTGA.

This chain uses TRBV7-9 with TRBJ2-5; a possible D gene is TRBD1 (6 bases). CDR3 length equals 14 residues. Germline CDR1 and CDR2: SEHNR and FQNEAQ (reference sequence). V was clipped by 0 bases and J by 5 bases, with 10 bases between them. As DNA, the CDR3 is TGTGCCAGCAGCTTAGCGCACAGGGATGAGACCCAGTACTTC. This sequence encodes CASSLAHRDETQYF.

J is TRBJ2-7 and V is TRBV29-1; D is possibly TRBD1 (6 bases). This CDR3 is 13 amino acids long. V was pared by 6 bases and J by 7 bases, with 19 bases between. Germline V CDR1 and CDR2: SQVTM, ANQGSEA. CDR3 in amino acids: CSVLTASRGEQYF. Here the CDR3 DNA reads TGCAGCGTCTTGACAGCCTCGAGGGGGGAGCAGTACTTC.

The V call is TRBV5-1, the J call TRBJ2-3, with a weak D call TRBD1 (6 bases). The CDR3 is 13 residues long. V lost 5 bases and J lost 3, with 10 bases in between. The germline gives CDR1 SGHRS, CDR2 YFSETQ. The DNA for the CDR3 is TGCGCCAGCAGTGGAAGGGGGACAGATACGCAGTATTTT. Its translation is CASSGRGTDTQYF.

The chain combines TRBV4-3 with TRBJ2-2; perhaps TRBD1 as D (5 bases). With 1 base removed from V and 5 bases from J, the gap between germline ends came to 11 bases. CDR3 length: 15 amino acids. The germline gives CDR1 LGHNA, CDR2 YSLEER. CDR3 residues: CASSQGGQRTGELFF. CDR3 in DNA: TGCGCCAGCAGCCAAGGGGGCCAACGGACCGGGGAGCTGTTTTTT.

This clone was counted between two and nine times. The rearrangement joins TRBV10-3 to TRBJ1-1; perhaps TRBD1 as D (5 bases). This CDR3 is built from 14 residues. Germline V lookup: CDR1 ENHRY, CDR2 SYGVKD. V lost 5 bases and J lost 1, with 11 bases in between. CDR3 bases: TGTGCCATCAGTAAACCGACAGAGAACACTGAAGCTTTCTTT. Protein sequence: CAISKPTENTEAFF.

This rearrangement joins TRBV7-9 to TRBJ1-4, with D possibly matching TRBD1 (5 bases). CDR1 is SEHNR, CDR2 FQNEAQ, per germline (reference sequence). V dropped 0 bases and J dropped 4 bases, with 15 bases sitting between them. This CDR3 contains 17 residues. CDR3 sequence: CASSLAVAGPYNEKLFF. The CDR3 DNA reads as TGTGCCAGCAGCTTAGCGGTCGCAGGGCCGTATAATGAAAAACTGTTTTTT.

The V and J genes are TRBV11-2 and TRBJ1-5; D not resolved. CDR1 and CDR2 from the germline V gene are SGHAT and FQNNGV. The CDR3 runs to 13 residues. V was shortened by 2 bases and J by 2 bases, with 4 bases between the two germline ends. CDR3 DNA sequence: TGTGCCAGCAGCTTACTACGCAATCAGCCCCAGCATTTT. This translates into CASSLLRNQPQHF.

This clone was counted between two and nine times. V and J are TRBV18 and TRBJ1-5; the D is unclear. In germline, CDR1 is KGHSH, CDR2 LQKENI. V lost 2 bases and J 0 bases, leaving 8 bases between the germline ends. There are 15 residues in the CDR3. In nucleotides, the CDR3 is TGTGCCAGCTCACCAGAGTTTGGTAGCAATCAGCCCCAGCATTTT. It specifies CASSPEFGSNQPQHF.

The V and J genes are TRBV6-2 or TRBV6-3 and TRBJ2-7; maybe TRBD2 (6 bases). The V end lost 0 bases, the J end lost 5 bases, and 20 bases lay between the germline ends. This CDR3 has 17 amino acids. Germline CDR1 MNHEY, CDR2 SVGEGT. CDR3 sequence: CASSYSSTGLPPHEQYF. The CDR3 DNA follows: TGTGCCAGCAGTTACTCGAGTACGGGACTCCCGCCGCACGAGCAGTACTTC.

The CDR3 bases are TGCGCCAGCAGCTTGGTGATATCGGACAGGCTGGGCACTGAAGCTTTCTTT. Amino acid sequence: CASSLVISDRLGTEAFF. The chain carries TRBV5-1 and TRBJ1-1; TRBD1 matches 7 bases. Germline V gives CDR1 SGHRS, CDR2 YFSETQ. The V and J ends lost 0 bases and 4 bases, in that order; junction bases with no gene match: 12. This CDR3 is 17 amino acids long. Supplemented by reference TRBV5-1 and TRBJ1-1, the full variable domain reads KAGVTQTPRYLIKTRGQQVTLSCSPISGHRSVSWYQQTPGQGLQFLFEYFSETQRNKGNFPGRFSGRQFSNSRSEMNVSTLELGDSALYLCASSLVISDRLGTEAFFGQGTRLTVV.

The gene calls are TRBV7-2 and TRBJ2-7; 7 bases are a match to TRBD1. Germline V lookup: CDR1 SGHTA, CDR2 FQGNSA. This CDR3 is 14 amino acids long. J lost 5 bases, V lost 5 bases, and 9 bases had no gene match. CDR3 DNA sequence: TGTGCCAGCAGCCATGACAGGGTGGTGGACGAGCAGTACTTC. Translated: CASSHDRVVDEQYF. The complete variable domain, with remaining parts taken from reference TRBV7-2 and TRBJ2-7, reads GAGVSQSPSNKVTEKGKDVELRCDPISGHTALYWYRQSLGQGLEFLIYFQGNSAPDKSGLPSDRFSAERTGGSVSTLTIQRTQQEDSAVYLCASSHDRVVDEQYFGPGTRLTVT.

For this clone: Other DNA sequences in this sample translate to the same CDR3. V is TRBV7-9 and J is TRBJ2-7; TRBD1 aligns across 9 bases. This CDR3 region has 13 residues. The germline V gene has CDR1 SEHNR and CDR2 FQNEAQ (reference sequence). The V segment lost 3 bases and the J segment 3 bases; nucleotides outside the gene matches: 0. The CDR3, as DNA: TGTGCCAGCAGCTTGACAGGGGGCTACGAGCAGTACTTC. It translates to CASSLTGGYEQYF.

The chain combines TRBV6-1 with TRBJ1-2, with D possibly matching TRBD1 (5 bases). The CDR3 contains 14 residues. Germline V lookup: CDR1 MNHNS, CDR2 SASEGT. The V end lost 1 base, the J end lost 0 bases, and 6 bases lay between the germline ends. CDR3 in amino acids: CASSEVRANYGYTF. In DNA, the CDR3 is TGTGCCAGCAGTGAAGTCAGGGCTAACTATGGCTACACCTTC.